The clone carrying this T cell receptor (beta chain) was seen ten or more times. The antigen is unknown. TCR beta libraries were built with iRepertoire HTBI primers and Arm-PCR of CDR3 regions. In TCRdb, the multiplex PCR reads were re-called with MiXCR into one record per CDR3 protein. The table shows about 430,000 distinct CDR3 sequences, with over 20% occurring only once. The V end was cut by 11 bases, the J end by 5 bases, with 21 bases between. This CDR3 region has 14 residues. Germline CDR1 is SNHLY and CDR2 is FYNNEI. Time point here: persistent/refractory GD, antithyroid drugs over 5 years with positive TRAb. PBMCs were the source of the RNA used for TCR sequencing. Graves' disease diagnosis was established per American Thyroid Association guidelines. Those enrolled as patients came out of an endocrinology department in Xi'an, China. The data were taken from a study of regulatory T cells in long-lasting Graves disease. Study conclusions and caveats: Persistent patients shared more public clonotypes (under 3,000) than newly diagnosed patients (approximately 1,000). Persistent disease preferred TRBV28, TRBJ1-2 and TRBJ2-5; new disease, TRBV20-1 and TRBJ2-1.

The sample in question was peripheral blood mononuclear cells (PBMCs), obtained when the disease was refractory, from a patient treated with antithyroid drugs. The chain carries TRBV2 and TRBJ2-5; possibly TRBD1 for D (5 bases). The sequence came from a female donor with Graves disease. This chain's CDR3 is CASRGSRVLETQYF. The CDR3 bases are TGTGCCTCCCGAGGAAGCAGGGTCTTGGAGACCCAGTACTTC.